This TCR beta chain originates from a study of beta chain features in type 1 diabetes. This clone has only a few counts. What it binds is unknown. Expressed TCRB transcripts were sequenced because the entire RNA isolate underwent reverse transcription. The data were produced by immunoSEQ multiplex PCR, yet TCRdb's version contains in-frame clones alone and is incomplete. Of roughly 350,000 clones listed, 8.5% to 10% are singletons. Trimming cost V 3 bases and J 7 bases; bases outside gene matches: 15. This CDR3 spans 18 amino acids. Germline CDR1 is KGHSH and CDR2 is LQKENI. The study, taken as a whole, reports: Shorter TCRB CDR3s, moderately but significantly so, were found in Type 1 diabetes patients in all four CD4+ subsets. VDJ junctions in type 1 diabetes patients carried more deletions and fewer insertions. cDNA-based sequencing might over-represent cells highly expressing TCR.

This rearrangement joins TRBV18 to TRBJ2-1; 10 nucleotides match TRBD2. Sequenced: central memory CD4+ T cells from blood. The clonotype comes from a man aged 30 to 39 with type 1 diabetes. CDR3 nucleotides: TGTGCCAGCTCACCCCCGCTAGGACAGCGGGAGGGCCGAAATGAGCAGTTCTTC. It yields the protein CASSPPLGQREGRNEQFF.